Below are 9 T cell receptor beta chains sequenced from a single sample in a study of blood T cell repertoires in COVID-19. TCRdb's copy holds only in-frame clones and misses some; the assay was immunoSEQ multiplex PCR. The sample includes roughly 140,000 clones, under 85% of them seen just once. The source material was peripheral blood. The receptors here all came from a man in his fifties with active or convalescent COVID-19.

The V and J genes are TRBV2 and TRBJ2-7; D is possibly TRBD2 (6 bases). CDR3 length equals 12 residues. The V end lost 6 bases, the J end lost 3 bases, and 9 bases lay between the germline ends. CDR1 is SNHLY, CDR2 FYNNEI, per germline. The CDR3 protein is CASRRGYYEQYF. In nucleotides, the CDR3 is TGTGCCAGCAGACGGGGGTACTACGAGCAGTACTTC. Complete variable domain (other parts from reference TRBV2 and TRBJ2-7): EPEVTQTPSHQVTQMGQEVILRCVPISNHLYFYWYRQILGQKVEFLVSFYNNEISEKSEIFDDQFSVERPDGSNFTLKIRSTKLEDSAMYFCASRRGYYEQYFGPGTRLTVT.

V and J are TRBV3-1 (or the pseudogene TRBV3-2) and TRBJ1-4, with D maybe TRBD1 (6 bases). The V gene lost 4 bases and the J gene lost 7 bases, with 13 bases spanning the gap. The germline V gene has CDR1 LGHDT and CDR2 YNNKEL (reference sequence). The CDR3 is made up of 14 amino acids. CDR3 residues: CASSPSWTVEKLFF. The DNA of the CDR3 is TGTGCCAGCAGCCCCAGCTGGACAGTTGAAAAACTGTTTTTT.

This clone was detected a few times. The chain employs TRBV7-6 and TRBJ1-3; TRBD1 is a possible D gene (5 bases). Germline-derived CDR1 and CDR2 are SGHVS and FNYEAQ. V lost 2 bases and J 3 bases, leaving 17 bases between the germline ends. CDR3 size: 17 residues. In DNA, the CDR3 is TGTGCCAGCAGCTTACATGCAGCTGCTACAGGTGGAAACACCATATATTTT. Its translation: CASSLHAAATGGNTIYF.

The chain links TRBV9 to TRBJ2-1, with 9 nucleotides matching TRBD2. The CDR3 contains 15 residues. V lost 4 bases to trimming and J lost 4 bases; unmatched junction nucleotides: 6. Germline values: CDR1 SGDLS, CDR2 YYNGEE. CDR3 region: CASSPTGLAYNEQFF. Written as DNA, the CDR3 is TGTGCCAGCAGCCCCACGGGACTAGCATACAATGAGCAGTTCTTC.

The chain is built from TRBV12-3 or TRBV12-4 and TRBJ1-5; D not resolved. V lost 3 bases and J lost 9, with 12 bases in between. This CDR3 is built from 13 residues. CDR3 sequence (DNA): TGTGCCAGCAGTTTTGGAGAGCATCGGCCCCAGCATTTT. Translating it yields CASSFGEHRPQHF.

The chain uses TRBV28 and TRBJ2-1; TRBD2 is a possible D gene (6 bases). V lost 5 bases and J lost 4, with 18 bases in between. Looked up from germline, CDR1 is MDHEN and CDR2 is SYDVKM. The CDR3 runs 16 residues. Written as DNA, the CDR3 is TGTGCCAGCAGTCCCACCCAAGCGGGCCGATACAATGAGCAGTTCTTC. This sequence encodes CASSPTQAGRYNEQFF.

This chain links TRBV15 with TRBJ2-1; 8 positions match TRBD2. There are 18 residues in the CDR3. The germline CDR1 and CDR2 sequences are LNHNV and YYDKDF (reference sequence). Germline trimming cut 1 base from V and 5 bases from J; bases unmatched to any gene: 13. CDR3 loop: CATSRVPSRSGRNNEQFF. In DNA, the CDR3 is TGTGCCACCAGCAGAGTCCCCTCTCGGAGCGGGAGAAACAATGAGCAGTTCTTC.

This chain uses TRBV19 with TRBJ2-3, with 13 bases lining up with TRBD2. The J segment lost 3 bases and the V segment lost 1 base, leaving 4 bases of the junction unmatched. The CDR3 runs 17 residues. Germline V gene data show CDR1 as LNHDA and CDR2 as SQIVND (reference sequence). CDR3 DNA sequence: TGTGCCAGTAGTATAGTTCGGACTAGCGGGAGAACAGATACGCAGTATTTT. Translation: CASSIVRTSGRTDTQYF.

This clone was counted a single time. J is TRBJ2-3 and V is TRBV2, with 8 nucleotides matching TRBD2. Germline V gene sequence: CDR1 SNHLY, CDR2 FYNNEI. J gave up 0 bases and V 3 bases, and 2 bases lay outside the gene matches. There are 15 residues in the CDR3. The chain's CDR3 is CASSEPSGSTDTQYF. The CDR3 nucleotides are TGTGCCAGCAGTGAGCCTAGCGGGAGCACAGATACGCAGTATTTT.